Listed below are T cell receptor beta chains from one sample, sequenced in a study of blood T cell repertoires in COVID-19. TCRdb keeps only in-frame clones here, not all; method: immunoSEQ multiplex PCR. This table has roughly 100,000 clones, about 90% appearing once. Sequenced input: peripheral blood. These receptors came from a woman aged 55-69 years with acute or convalescent COVID-19. The CDR3 runs from the conserved cysteine through the conserved F or W. D genes are given only for firm matches. Some rows have no size entry. The others give once, few or many, or a class for an expanded clone.

D: -
size: -
J: TRBJ1-1
V: TRBV12-3/TRBV12-4
CDR3: CASSFFGAREAFF
DNA: TGTGCCAGCAGTTTCTTTGGGGCCAGGGAAGCTTTCTTT

D: -
size: -
J: TRBJ1-2
V: TRBV5-1
CDR3: CASSPMGDYGYTF
DNA: TGCGCCAGCAGCCCGATGGGAGACTATGGCTACACCTTC

D: TRBD2
size: few
J: TRBJ2-1
V: TRBV5-4
CDR3: CASSSYSGSFHNEQFF
DNA: TGTGCCAGCAGCTCCTATAGCGGGAGTTTTCATAATGAGCAGTTCTTC

D: -
size: -
J: TRBJ1-2
V: TRBV27
CDR3: CASSFTGNYGYTF
DNA: TGTGCCAGCAGTTTCACGGGAAACTATGGCTACACCTTC

D: TRBD1
size: -
J: TRBJ1-2
V: TRBV19
CDR3: CASSTTGREYGYTF
DNA: TGTGCCAGTAGTACGACAGGGAGAGAATATGGCTACACCTTC

D: TRBD2
size: -
J: TRBJ2-1
V: TRBV9
CDR3: CASSAFLGTSGSVDEQFF
DNA: TGTGCCAGCAGCGCTTTTCTTGGGACTAGCGGGAGTGTGGATGAGCAGTTCTTC

D: TRBD1
size: -
J: TRBJ1-2
V: TRBV27
CDR3: CASSLQGAGRTGYNYGYTF
DNA: TGTGCCAGCAGTTTACAGGGGGCGGGCCGAACGGGGTATAACTATGGCTACACCTTC

D: -
size: -
J: TRBJ2-1
V: TRBV5-4
CDR3: CASSLAALDYNEQFF
DNA: TGTGCCAGCAGCTTGGCCGCTCTAGACTACAATGAGCAGTTCTTC

D: -
size: -
J: TRBJ2-7
V: TRBV7-9
CDR3: CASSLVPGEYEQYF
DNA: TGTGCCAGCAGCTTAGTCCCAGGGGAGTACGAGCAGTACTTC

D: TRBD1
size: few
J: TRBJ1-4
V: TRBV5-1
CDR3: CASRAGTGLEKLFF
DNA: TGCGCCAGCAGAGCCGGGACAGGGCTGGAAAAACTGTTTTTT

D: TRBD1
size: -
J: TRBJ1-2
V: TRBV4-1
CDR3: CASSQEITGGLDYGYTF
DNA: TGCGCCAGCAGCCAAGAGATAACAGGGGGCTTAGACTATGGCTACACCTTC